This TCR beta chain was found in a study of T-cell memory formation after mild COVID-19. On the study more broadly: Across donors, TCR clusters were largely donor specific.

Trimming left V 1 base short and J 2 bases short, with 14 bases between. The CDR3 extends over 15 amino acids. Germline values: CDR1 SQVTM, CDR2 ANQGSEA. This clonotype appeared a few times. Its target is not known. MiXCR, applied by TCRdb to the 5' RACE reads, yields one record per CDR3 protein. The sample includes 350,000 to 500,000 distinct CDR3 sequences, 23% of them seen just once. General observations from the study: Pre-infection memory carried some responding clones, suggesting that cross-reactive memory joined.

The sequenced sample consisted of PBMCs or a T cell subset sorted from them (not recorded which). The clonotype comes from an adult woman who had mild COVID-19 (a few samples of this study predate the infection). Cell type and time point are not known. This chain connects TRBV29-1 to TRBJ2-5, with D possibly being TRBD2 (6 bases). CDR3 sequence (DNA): TGCAGCGTTGAAGGGGCTTTTGGAGGGCAAGAGACCCAGTACTTC. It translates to CSVEGAFGGQETQYF.